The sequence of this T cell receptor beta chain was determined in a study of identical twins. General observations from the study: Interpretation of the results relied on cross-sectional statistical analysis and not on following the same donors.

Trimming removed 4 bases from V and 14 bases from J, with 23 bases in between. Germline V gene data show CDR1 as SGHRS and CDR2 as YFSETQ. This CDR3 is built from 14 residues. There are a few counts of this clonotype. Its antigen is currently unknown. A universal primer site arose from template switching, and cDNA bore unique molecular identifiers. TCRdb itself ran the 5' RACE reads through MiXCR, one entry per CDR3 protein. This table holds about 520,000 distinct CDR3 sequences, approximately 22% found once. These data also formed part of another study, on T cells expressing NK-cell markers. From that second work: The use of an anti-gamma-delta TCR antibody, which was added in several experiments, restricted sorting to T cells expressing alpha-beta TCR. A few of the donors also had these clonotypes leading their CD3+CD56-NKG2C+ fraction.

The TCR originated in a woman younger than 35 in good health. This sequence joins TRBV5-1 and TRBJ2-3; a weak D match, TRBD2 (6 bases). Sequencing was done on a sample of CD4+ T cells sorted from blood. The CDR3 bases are TGCGCCAGCAGCCCAGCTGGGTCCGGGACTTCCGCGTATTTT. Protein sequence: CASSPAGSGTSAYF.